This record concerns one TCR beta chain sequence. This clonotype has a count of ten or more. The antigen this receptor binds is unknown. The record has no base qualities; no much larger clone is one base away. The sample is drawn from a study of neurological immune-mediated disorders (dated by TCRdb to between 2017 and 2020). A note on the overall study: Of the 35 or so multiple sclerosis patients, approximately 30 had relapsing-remitting MS and 3 had secondary progressive MS. Peripheral blood TCR-beta repertoires from patients with HTLV-I-associated myelopathy (HAM/TSP), patients with multiple sclerosis, and healthy controls were compared in the study using UMI-based sequencing. The approximately 99 TCR-beta libraries included longitudinal samples, technical triplicates and paired sorted CD4+ and CD8+ T-cell subsets alongside PBMC samples. The cohort was made up of 65 to 75 subjects, consisting of roughly 14 HAM/TSP patients, roughly 35 multiple sclerosis patients and approximately 20 healthy controls. The investigation overall reported the following: TCR clonal expansion was highest in HAM/TSP patients and lowest in MS patients, with MS patients falling below even healthy controls. Repertoires from 18 of 34 MS patients were grouped by phylogenetic analysis into a cluster of related CDR3 sequences, suggesting a possible repertoire-level signature. No identical CDR3 amino acid sequences were found to be shared among expanded clones across subjects, suggesting that TCR-beta repertoires were private in all groups. No association of the MS cluster with clinical or MRI features was observed, and the need for larger cohorts was stated by the authors.

Reading from cysteine to phenylalanine, the CDR3 counts 11 amino acids. The entry retains the CDR3 DNA only, 33 bases that are in frame from base 1. CDR1 and CDR2, per the germline V gene (reference sequence), are DFQATT and SNEGSKA. A distance of 12 bases separates the germline ends of V and J, which lose 5 bases and 8 bases respectively. To synthesize cDNA, template-switch 5'RACE was performed with a primer carrying a 10-nucleotide random unique molecular identifier so that each TCR transcript was tagged. Every sequencing run covered 15-18 subjects and yielded more than 160 million TCR-beta sequences. The RNeasy kit was used to extract total RNA. Using the KAPA Real-time Library Amplification kit, TCR-beta VDJ regions were amplified with primers for the TCR constant region and the 5'RACE anchor. Sample indexes and Illumina adaptors were added in a first PCR, and a second PCR then increased library yield. After purification with Ampure beads, the TCR product of roughly 650 bp was size-selected on a 2% E-gel SizeSelection system. Before pooling, library quality was assessed on a Bioanalyzer, concentration was determined with Qubit, and library quantification was performed with the Kapa Library Quantification kit. An Illumina HiSeq 2500 sequenced the libraries paired-end 2 x 150 bp. To increase sequence diversity, about 25-31% phiX was spiked into each library pool. As for the authors' bioinformatics: The UMI-based MiGEC pipeline processed quality-filtered reads and removed over 80% of raw TCR sequences during error correction. VDJ genes were aligned to IMGT germline references, and clonotypes were defined by unique CDR3 amino acid sequence plus V-J genes. VDJtools evaluated clonal expansion, Shannon diversity and CDR3 relatedness (CalcPairwiseDistances, ClusterSamples); CLCbio workbench built phylogenetic trees. Expanded clones were defined as having at least 8 unique UMIs, based on coefficient-of-variation modelling across technical triplicates. Clones were called with MiXCR by TCRdb after fastp trimmed the public reads at Q25, and only in-frame beta chains were retained. Every distinct CDR3 protein forms one entry, paired with its most common genes and DNA. Clone size and V and J calls follow TCRdb, not the original study. Across this sample there are 80,000 to 100,000 distinct CDR3 sequences, with under 4.5% seen only once. The ten largest clones take up just under 3% of the sample.

Libraries from unsorted PBMCs were made from 2 million PBMCs kept in RNAlater at -80 degrees C until RNA extraction. Multiple sclerosis patients were enrolled in a US clinical protocol under which disease progression was evaluated by magnetic resonance imaging. Peripheral blood underwent Ficoll-Hypaque density gradient centrifugation to isolate PBMCs, which were then cryopreserved in liquid nitrogen. The sample was PBMCs. The receptor's source is a woman aged 45-65 years with multiple sclerosis. The chain joins TRBV20-1 to TRBJ1-1; the D gene cannot be named for sure. The DNA sequence reads TGCAGTGCTTCCCCCAGGAGGGAAGCTTTCTTT. It translates to CSASPRREAFF.